This TCR beta chain derives from a study of cytomegalovirus exposure and HLA in healthy donors. Germline CDR1 and CDR2: GTSNPN and SVGIG (reference sequence). With 5 bases removed from V and 5 bases from J, the gap between germline ends came to 10 bases. The CDR3 contains 12 residues. The PCR used 60 Vbeta and 13 Jbeta primers. Clones were read by immunoSEQ multiplex PCR, and TCRdb kept only the in-frame ones, dropping some. Of roughly 200,000 clones listed, 76% are singletons. Concerning this clone itself: No antigen is known for it.

Findings and caveats of the study: When analyzed later, a missense DCLRE1C variant was found to be linked to TCR beta V- and J-gene trimming. Some highly shared sequence variants likely arose as a pipeline artifact.

The clonotype was recovered from a man aged 18 to 35 in good health and CMV-seronegative. Sequencing was done on a sample of PBMCs. The chain links TRBV30 to TRBJ1-5; the D is unclear. Written as DNA, the CDR3 is TGTGCCTGGGGCCGGGGAGATCAGCCCCAGCATTTT. The encoded protein is CAWGRGDQPQHF.